This T cell receptor (beta chain) was sequenced in a study of T cell responses to AZD1222 COVID-19 vaccine (dated by TCRdb to the early 2020s). Context from the whole study: AZD1222 recipients with second doses at about 4 weeks or about 12 weeks were pooled, because spike-specific TCR depth and breadth did not differ between schedules. A total of around 240 trial participants underwent TCR sequencing, of whom 200 to 220 had received two doses of AZD1222 and around 25 had received two doses of the MenACWY control vaccine. Trial participants were enrolled into age subgroups of 18-55, 56-69 and 70-plus years, which contained around 150, 29 and 61 TCR-sequenced participants, respectively. What the study reported, not specific to this receptor: Conclusions about previously exposed vaccinees were limited because only six or seven AZD1222 recipients were SARS-CoV-2 seropositive at baseline. Reportedly, close to half of the unique spike-specific TCRs recognized epitopes lying outside the regions that are mutated in the B.1.351 and B.1.1.7 variants. Because no samples from the day 14 peak response were available, repertoires could be characterized only after the peak T cell response. After two AZD1222 doses, spike-specific TCR breadth and depth were significantly higher than at day 0 and than in MenACWY recipients. The 56-69-year group was small, and its depth increase did not reach significance, likely because of low power. Participants were mostly white British and included more females than males, and it was suggested by the authors that clonal diversity may have been underestimated. Vaccine-associated CD4 TCRs spanned the whole spike protein, with dominant responses in regions 160-218 and 743-854.

Reading the label with the study, this specimen's time point is: baseline before first vaccination. Samples from vaccinated people were obtained from the UK trials COV001 and COV002, which included a single-blind randomized controlled phase 2/3 trial of AZD1222 (ChAdOx1 nCoV-19) in healthy adults. For TCRbeta chain sequencing, PBMC samples were collected from trial participants at day 0 and at day 28 after the second dose. As to this clone: Its cognate antigen has yet to be identified. No much larger clone exists at a distance of one base, and base qualities are not known.

The germline V gene encodes CDR1 SQVTM and CDR2 ANQGSEA. The CDR3 holds 12 amino acids from the cysteine to the phenylalanine. Only CDR3 DNA remains: 36 bases, in frame from the first base. V is pared back by 4 bases and J by 8 bases, with 13 bases lying between the germline termini. The CDR3 regions of human TCRbeta chains were analyzed by immunosequencing. Per the source publication's procedure: TCRs in the repertoires were compared against a reference library of SARS-CoV-2-specific TCRs that had been generated with the MIRA antigen-specificity platform. Breadth was defined as the fraction of unique TCRs that were SARS-CoV-2-associated. Depth was defined as the fraction of total T cells that were SARS-CoV-2-associated. Using the MIRA data, every spike-specific TCR was mapped to the spike region that the TCR reacted to and assigned to either a CD4 or a CD8 class. Log10-transformed breadth and depth values were compared by one-way ANOVA with Sidak's multiple comparisons tests. TCRdb holds this immuneACCESS table with in-frame rearrangements only. Some clones are missing; in checked studies, unresolved V genes explain under half, and the rest has no known cause. The V and J calls and clone size come from that table; D and trimming were worked out from the DNA. The sample contains about 180,000 clones, around 90% of them found a single time. The ten largest clones represent roughly 1.7% of the sample.

The V gene is TRBV29-1 and the J gene is TRBJ2-3; a tentative D call is TRBD2 (6 bases match). The sample was peripheral blood, taken on day 0 of AZD1222 vaccination. The TCR originated in an adult in good health. The DNA sequence is TGCAGCGTTGGCGGGGCCGGGATTACGCAGTATTTT. It is translated as CSVGGAGITQYF.